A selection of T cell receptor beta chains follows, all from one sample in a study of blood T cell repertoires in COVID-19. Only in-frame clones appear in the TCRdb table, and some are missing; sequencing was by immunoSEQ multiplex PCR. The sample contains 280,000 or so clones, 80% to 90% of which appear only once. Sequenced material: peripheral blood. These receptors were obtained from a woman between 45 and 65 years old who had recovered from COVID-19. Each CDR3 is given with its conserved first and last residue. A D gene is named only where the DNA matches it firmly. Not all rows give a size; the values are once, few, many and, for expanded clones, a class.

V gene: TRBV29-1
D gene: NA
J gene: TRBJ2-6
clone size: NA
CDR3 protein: CSVGAVSGANVLTF
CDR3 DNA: TGCAGCGTTGGGGCCGTCTCTGGGGCCAACGTCCTGACTTTC

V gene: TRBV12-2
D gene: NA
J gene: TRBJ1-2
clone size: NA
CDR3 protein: CASRPAGVNNYGYTF
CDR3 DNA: TGTGCAAGTCGCCCCGCGGGAGTTAATAACTATGGCTACACCTTC

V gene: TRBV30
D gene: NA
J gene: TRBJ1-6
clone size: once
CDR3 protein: CAWSGSSYNSPLHF
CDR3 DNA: TGTGCCTGGAGCGGGAGCTCCTATAATTCACCCCTCCACTTT

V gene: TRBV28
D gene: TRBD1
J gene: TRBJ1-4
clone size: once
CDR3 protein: CASSVPGTATNEKLFF
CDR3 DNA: TGTGCCAGCAGCGTCCCCGGGACAGCAACTAATGAAAAACTGTTTTTT

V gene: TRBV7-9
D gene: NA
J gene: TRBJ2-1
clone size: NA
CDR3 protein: CASSVASVYNEQFF
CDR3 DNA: TGTGCCAGCAGCGTGGCTAGCGTATACAATGAGCAGTTCTTC

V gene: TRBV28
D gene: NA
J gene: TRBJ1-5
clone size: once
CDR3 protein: CASSINVGQPQHF
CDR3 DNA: TGTGCCAGCAGTATCAATGTTGGCCAGCCCCAGCATTTT

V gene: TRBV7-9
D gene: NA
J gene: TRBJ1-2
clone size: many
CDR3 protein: CASSLGVAGGYGYTF
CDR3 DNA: TGTGCCAGCAGCTTGGGGGTGGCGGGGGGTTATGGCTACACCTTC

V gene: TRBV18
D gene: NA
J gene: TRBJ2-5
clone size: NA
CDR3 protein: CASTRQDPMQETQYF
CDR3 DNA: TGTGCCAGCACACGACAGGATCCGATGCAAGAGACCCAGTACTTC

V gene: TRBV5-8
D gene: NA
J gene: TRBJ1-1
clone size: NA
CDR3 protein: CASSQPQVKYTEAFF
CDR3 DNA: TGTGCCAGCAGTCAACCGCAGGTTAAGTATACTGAAGCTTTCTTT

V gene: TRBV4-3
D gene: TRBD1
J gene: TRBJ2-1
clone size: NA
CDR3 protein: CASSQRTGADNEQFF
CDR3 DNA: TGCGCCAGCAGCCAAAGGACAGGGGCGGACAATGAGCAGTTCTTC

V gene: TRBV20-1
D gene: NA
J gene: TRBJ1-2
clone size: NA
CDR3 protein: CSSRTNYGYTF
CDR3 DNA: TGCAGTTCGAGAACCAACTATGGCTACACCTTC

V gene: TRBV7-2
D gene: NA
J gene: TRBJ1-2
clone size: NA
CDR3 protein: CASSLRSYGYTF
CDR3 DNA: TGTGCCAGCAGCCTCAGATCCTATGGCTACACCTTC

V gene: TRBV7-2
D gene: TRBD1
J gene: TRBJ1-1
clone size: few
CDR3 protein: CASSSGQAGIRAFF
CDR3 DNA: TGTGCCAGCAGCTCCGGACAGGCGGGTATTCGTGCTTTCTTT

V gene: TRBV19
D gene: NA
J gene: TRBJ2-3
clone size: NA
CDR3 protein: CASSRRDRGGDTQYF
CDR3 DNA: TGTGCCAGTAGTAGGAGAGACAGAGGGGGAGATACGCAGTATTTT

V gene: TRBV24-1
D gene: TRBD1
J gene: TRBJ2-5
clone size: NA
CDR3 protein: CATSEGGQTLETQYF
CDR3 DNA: TGTGCCACCAGTGAAGGGGGACAGACCTTAGAGACCCAGTACTTC

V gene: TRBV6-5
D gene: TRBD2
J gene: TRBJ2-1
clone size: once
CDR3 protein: CASRAGTSGYNEQFF
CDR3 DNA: TGTGCCAGCAGGGCCGGGACTAGCGGATACAATGAGCAGTTCTTC

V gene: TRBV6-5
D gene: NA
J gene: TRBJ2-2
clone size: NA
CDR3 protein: CASGRETATGELFF
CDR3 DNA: TGTGCCAGCGGAAGAGAGACAGCCACCGGGGAGCTGTTTTTT

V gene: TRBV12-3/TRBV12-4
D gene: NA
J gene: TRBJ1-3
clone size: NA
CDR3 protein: CASRWGAGNTIYF
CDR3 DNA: TGTGCCAGCAGGTGGGGAGCAGGAAACACCATATATTTT

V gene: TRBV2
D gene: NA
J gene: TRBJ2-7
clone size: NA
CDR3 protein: CASSVQESSYEQYF
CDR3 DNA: TGTGCCAGCAGTGTTCAGGAAAGCTCCTACGAGCAGTACTTC

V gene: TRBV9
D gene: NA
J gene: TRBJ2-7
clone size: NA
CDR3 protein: CASGRAGREQYF
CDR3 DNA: TGTGCCAGCGGCAGGGCTGGACGCGAGCAGTACTTC

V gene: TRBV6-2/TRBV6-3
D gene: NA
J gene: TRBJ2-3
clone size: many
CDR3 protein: CASSYRETDTQYF
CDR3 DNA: TGTGCCAGCAGTTACCGGGAGACAGATACGCAGTATTTT

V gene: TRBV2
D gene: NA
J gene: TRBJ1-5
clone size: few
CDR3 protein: CASSPGVGPQHF
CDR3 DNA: TGTGCCAGCAGCCCAGGGGTCGGGCCCCAGCATTTT

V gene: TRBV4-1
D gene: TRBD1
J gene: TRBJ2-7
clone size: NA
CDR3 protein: CASSQGVGTVYEQYF
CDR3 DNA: TGCGCCAGCAGCCAAGGGGTTGGGACAGTATACGAGCAGTACTTC

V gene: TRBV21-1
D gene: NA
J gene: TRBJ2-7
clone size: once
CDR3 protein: CASSKVAGPYYEQYF
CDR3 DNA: TGTGCCAGCAGCAAAGTCGCGGGACCTTACTACGAGCAGTACTTC

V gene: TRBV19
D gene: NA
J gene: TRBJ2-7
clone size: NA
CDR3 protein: CASSLGAGEQYF
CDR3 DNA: TGTGCCAGTAGTTTGGGGGCCGGCGAGCAGTACTTC

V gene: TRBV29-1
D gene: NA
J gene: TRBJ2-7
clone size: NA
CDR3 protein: CSVETPGDYEQYF
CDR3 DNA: TGCAGCGTTGAAACCCCCGGGGACTACGAGCAGTACTTC

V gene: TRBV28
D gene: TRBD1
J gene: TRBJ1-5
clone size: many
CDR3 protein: CASSLGDRSQPQHF
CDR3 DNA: TGTGCCAGCAGTTTGGGGGACAGGAGCCAGCCCCAGCATTTT